The clone carrying this TCR beta chain has just one count. Antigen specificity is unknown. Assay used: immunoSEQ multiplex PCR; TCRdb lists only in-frame clones, some missing. Among about 51,000 clones, 60% to 80% were seen once, and the ten largest hold around 19%. The data derive from a study of PD-1 blockade in classical Hodgkin lymphoma. Study-level findings and limits: By C4D1, diversity of CD4+ TCRs had risen significantly, whereas that of CD8+ TCRs had not. Initiation of nivolumab under 1 year after ASCT led to exclusion of patients. Those achieving complete response showed baseline diversity like newly diagnosed patients.

V was pared by 6 bases and J by 6 bases, with 11 bases of the junction left unmatched. Germline CDR1 is MNHEY and CDR2 is SVGAGI. The CDR3 runs to 15 residues. Time point specified: cycle 4 day 1 (C4D1), after 6 weeks of nivolumab. Each patient's relapse followed autologous stem cell transplantation, and brentuximab vedotin exposure varied. Complete response, partial response or progressive disease was each patient's best response. This sequence was found in a human donor with classical Hodgkin lymphoma. The rearrangement joins TRBV6-5 to TRBJ2-4; 7 bases align to TRBD1. Sequencing was performed on peripheral blood mononuclear cells (PBMCs), taken before the fourth cycle of nivolumab. The CDR3 DNA reads as TGTGCCAGCAGACCTACGGGGACAGTGGGAAACATTCAGTACTTC. Translation: CASRPTGTVGNIQYF.